This TCR beta chain was retrieved from a study of graft-versus-host responses after intestinal transplantation. Whole-study context: Recipients obtained multivisceral, liver-intestinal, or isolated intestinal transplants. Whole-study results and caveats: Early post-transplant HvG declines showed an association with peak circulating GvH clone levels.

Profiling relied on immunoSEQ multiplex PCR, and the TCRdb table lists in-frame clones only, not all of them. Counted here are about 24,000 clones, 80% to 90% occurring once; the ten biggest clones make up under 1%. On this clone itself: Its antigen remains unidentified.

In germline, CDR1 is MNHEY, CDR2 SVGAGI. After removal of 2 bases from V and 6 bases from J, the junction contained 6 bases not matched to a gene. This CDR3 spans 14 amino acids. The material was PBMCs, obtained roughly 68 weeks after intestinal transplant. The genes are TRBV6-5 and TRBJ2-7; 8 nucleotides align to TRBD2. This TCR was sampled from a human patient who received an intestinal transplant, so some T cells may come from the graft donor. CDR3 DNA: TGTGCCAGCAGTTACCAAGGTCTAGCGGGCGAGCAGTACTTC. Translation: CASSYQGLAGEQYF.